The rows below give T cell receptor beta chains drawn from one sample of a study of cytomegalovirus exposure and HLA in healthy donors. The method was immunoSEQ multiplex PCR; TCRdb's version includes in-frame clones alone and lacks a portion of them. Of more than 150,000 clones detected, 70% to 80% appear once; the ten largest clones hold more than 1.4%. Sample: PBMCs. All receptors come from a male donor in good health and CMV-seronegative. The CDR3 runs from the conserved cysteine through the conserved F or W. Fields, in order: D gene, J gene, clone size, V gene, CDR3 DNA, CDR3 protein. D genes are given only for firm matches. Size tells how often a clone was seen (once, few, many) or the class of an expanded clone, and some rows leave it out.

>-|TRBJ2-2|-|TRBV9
TGTGCCAGCAGCGTCTGGGGGACAAACACCGGGGAGCTGTTTTTT
CASSVWGTNTGELFF
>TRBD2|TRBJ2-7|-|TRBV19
TGTGCCAGTAGTATATACGGGGGGAGGGAACGGAGGATATCCTACGAGCAGTACTTC
CASSIYGGRERRISYEQYF
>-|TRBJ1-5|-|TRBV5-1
TGCGCCAGCAGCTACTCGGACAGTAGCAATCAGCCCCAGCATTTT
CASSYSDSSNQPQHF
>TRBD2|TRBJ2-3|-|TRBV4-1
TGCGCCAGCAGCCAAGTAGCGGGGGGCACAGATACGCAGTATTTT
CASSQVAGGTDTQYF
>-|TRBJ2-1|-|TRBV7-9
TGTGCCAGCAGCCCTACGGAGGGAGCCCTTAGGGATGAGCAGTTCTTC
CASSPTEGALRDEQFF
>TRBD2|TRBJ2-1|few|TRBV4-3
TGCGCCAGCAGCCAAAGTTCGGGAGGGGTCGATGAGCAGTTCTTC
CASSQSSGGVDEQFF
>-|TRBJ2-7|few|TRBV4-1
TGCGCCAGCAGCCAAACCAGGGACATCGGCTACGAGCAGTACTTC
CASSQTRDIGYEQYF
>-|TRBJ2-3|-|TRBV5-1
TGCGCCAGCAGCTTGGTCCAACAGACCACAGATACGCAGTATTTT
CASSLVQQTTDTQYF
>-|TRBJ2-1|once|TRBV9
TGTGCCAGCAGCCCCCGGACAACCTTCTACAATGAGCAGTTCTTC
CASSPRTTFYNEQFF
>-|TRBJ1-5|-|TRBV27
TGTGCCAGCAGTTTATACAGGGGCAATCAGCCCCAGCATTTT
CASSLYRGNQPQHF
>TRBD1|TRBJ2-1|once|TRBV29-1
TGCAGCGGAAACCGGGACAGCTACAATGAGCAGTTCTTC
CSGNRDSYNEQFF
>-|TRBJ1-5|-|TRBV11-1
TGTGCCAGCAGCCCTGGGACCGGACTAAATCAGCCCCAGCATTTT
CASSPGTGLNQPQHF
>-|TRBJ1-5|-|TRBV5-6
TGTGCCAGCAGCGGGTCCGGGAGTCAGCCCCAGCATTTT
CASSGSGSQPQHF
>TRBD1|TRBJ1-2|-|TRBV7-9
TGTGCCAGCAGCTCTGACAGGGGTCGTGGGGATGGCTACACCTTC
CASSSDRGRGDGYTF
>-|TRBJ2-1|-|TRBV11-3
TGTGCCAGCAGCTTAGACGACAGAAATGAGCAGTTCTTC
CASSLDDRNEQFF
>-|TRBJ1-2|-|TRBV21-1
TGTGCCGCGGGACCTACAGGTCTCACCTTC
CAAGPTGLTF
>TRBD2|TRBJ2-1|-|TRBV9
TGTGCCAGCAGCGCCCGGACTAGCGGGACCCGGAATGAGCAGTTCTTC
CASSARTSGTRNEQFF
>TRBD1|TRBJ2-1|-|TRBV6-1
TGTGCCAGCCTCCGCTACTCCGGGACAGGGGAGTTCTTC
CASLRYSGTGEFF
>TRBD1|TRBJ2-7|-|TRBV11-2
TGTGCCAGCAGCCTACTGGGACAGGGCTCCTACGAGCAGTACTTC
CASSLLGQGSYEQYF
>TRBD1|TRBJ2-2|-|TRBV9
TGTGCCAGCAGCGTGGGGACAGGGGGTCACGGGGAGCTGTTTTTT
CASSVGTGGHGELFF
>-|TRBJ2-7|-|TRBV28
TGTGCCAGCACCCAGACATACACCTACGAGCAGTACTTC
CASTQTYTYEQYF
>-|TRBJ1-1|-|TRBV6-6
TGTGCCAGCAGTTACTCGATGCAGGGGCCTGAAGCTTTCTTT
CASSYSMQGPEAFF
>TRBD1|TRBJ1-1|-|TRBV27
TGTGCCAGCAGTTTGAGGGACAGCGCGAACACTGAAGCTTTCTTT
CASSLRDSANTEAFF
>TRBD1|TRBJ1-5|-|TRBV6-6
TGTGCCAGCAGCCGACAGGGCAGTCAGCCCCAGCATTTT
CASSRQGSQPQHF
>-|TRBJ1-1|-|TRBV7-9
TGTGCCAGCAGCCTACCTTGGGGGGAAGACACTGAAGCTTTCTTT
CASSLPWGEDTEAFF
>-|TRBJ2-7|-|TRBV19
TGTGCCAGTAGTATGTTGGCTTCCTACGAGCAGTACTTC
CASSMLASYEQYF